The 31 T cell receptor beta chains reported below all come from one sample, sequenced in a study of blood T cell repertoires in COVID-19. TCRdb's copy holds only in-frame clones and misses some; the assay was immunoSEQ multiplex PCR. Here the sample spans around 200,000 clones, about 90% being singletons. The sample consisted of PBMCs or T cells enriched from blood (not recorded which). These receptors all stem from a man in his thirties or forties who had recovered from COVID-19.

The chain employs TRBV6-2 or TRBV6-3 and TRBJ2-1, with D possibly TRBD1 on 5 matching bases. CDR3 size: 17 residues. Trimming stripped 2 bases from V and 5 bases from J, with 19 bases between. The germline CDR1 and CDR2 sequences are MNHEY and SVGEGT. The CDR3, as DNA: TGTGCCAGCAGTTACGAAGGCCGTCCAGGGTTTAACAATGAGCAGTTCTTC. It translates to CASSYEGRPGFNNEQFF.

The table lists this clone with a few counts. This chain uses TRBV9 with TRBJ1-1, with 11 nucleotides matching TRBD1. CDR3 length: 15 amino acids. V shed 5 bases, J shed 1 base, and the junction held 4 bases outside the gene matches. Germline CDR1 SGDLS, CDR2 YYNGEE. DNA for the CDR3: TGTGCCAGCAGGGGAGGGACAGGGGGGAACACTGAAGCTTTCTTT. It translates to CASRGGTGGNTEAFF.

V gene TRBV14 combines with J gene TRBJ1-1; possibly TRBD1 for D (5 bases). CDR3 length: 21 amino acids. The germline V gene encodes CDR1 SGHDN and CDR2 FVKESK. V lost 4 bases and J lost 1, with 31 bases in between. CDR3 coding DNA: TGTGCCAGCAGCCGTTTCAATCGGCGGGGCAGGCCGGATGTGGGGAACACTGAAGCTTTCTTT. It encodes CASSRFNRRGRPDVGNTEAFF.

V is TRBV5-4 and J is TRBJ2-1; TRBD2 matches at 11 bases. V lost 2 bases to trimming and J lost 9 bases; unmatched junction nucleotides: 13. CDR3 length: 17 residues. The germline V gene has CDR1 SGHNT and CDR2 YYREEE (reference sequence). The CDR3 bases are TGTGCCAGCAGCTTCGGACTTAGCGGGAGGGCGTCGATTGAGCAGTTCTTC. Its protein product is CASSFGLSGRASIEQFF.

This chain links TRBV3-1 (or the pseudogene TRBV3-2) with TRBJ1-6; a weak D match, TRBD1 (6 bases). CDR3 length: 15 residues. CDR1 and CDR2 from the germline V gene are LGHDT and YNNKEL (reference sequence). The ends were cut back, 0 bases at V and 7 bases at J, with 10 bases in the middle. The CDR3 DNA reads TGTGCCAGCAGCCAAGATCCGGGACAAAATTCACCCCTCCACTTT. It encodes CASSQDPGQNSPLHF.

This clone appeared once. The rearrangement links TRBV19 to TRBJ1-4, with D perhaps TRBD1 (5 bases). Germline V gives CDR1 LNHDA, CDR2 SQIVND (reference sequence). V lost 3 bases and J 8 bases, leaving 10 bases between the germline ends. The CDR3 runs to 13 residues. The CDR3 DNA reads TGTGCCAGTAGTATGCAGGGTGAGGAAAAACTGTTTTTT. Encoded protein: CASSMQGEEKLFF. The variable domain in full, with the rest retrieved from reference TRBV19 and TRBJ1-4, is DGGITQSPKYLFRKEGQNVTLSCEQNLNHDAMYWYRQDPGQGLRLIYYSQIVNDFQKGDIAEGYSVSREKKESFPLTVTSAQKNPTAFYLCASSMQGEEKLFFGSGTQLSVL.

V is TRBV13 and J is TRBJ2-3; no clear D. V was cut by 5 bases and J by 6 bases, with 9 bases left in between. In germline, CDR1 is PRHDT, CDR2 FYEKMQ (reference sequence). The CDR3 covers 12 residues. This chain's CDR3 is CASSQTGDTQYF. In DNA form, the CDR3 reads TGTGCCAGCAGCCAAACGGGTGATACGCAGTATTTT.

The chain couples TRBV5-1 to TRBJ2-7, with D perhaps TRBD2 (6 bases). Trimming shortened V by 2 bases and J by 3 bases, and 15 bases separated the two germline ends. CDR3 length: 15 residues. Germline loops: CDR1 SGHRS, CDR2 YFSETQ. In DNA form, the CDR3 reads TGCGCCAGCAGCTTCGGGGGTAGCGCAGACTACGAGCAGTACTTC. Protein sequence: CASSFGGSADYEQYF.

The rearrangement joins TRBV14 to TRBJ2-7, with a tentative D call TRBD2 (5 bases). The CDR3 spans 12 residues. With 4 bases removed from V and 6 bases from J, the gap between germline ends came to 10 bases. The germline V gene encodes CDR1 SGHDN and CDR2 FVKESK. The CDR3 DNA reads as TGTGCCAGCAGCCCGGGGAATCTCGAGCAGTACTTC. This sequence encodes CASSPGNLEQYF.

In its sample, this clone was seen once. V gene TRBV11-2 combines with J gene TRBJ2-3; no clear D gene. The length of the CDR3 is 12 residues. From germline, CDR1 is SGHAT and CDR2 FQNNGV. The germline V and J ends were trimmed by 5 bases and 1 base, with 4 bases remaining between them. The CDR3 sequence is CASSPGTDTQYF. The CDR3 DNA reads as TGTGCCAGCAGCCCCGGCACAGATACGCAGTATTTT.

The chain links TRBV5-6 to TRBJ1-6; TRBD1 is a possible D gene (5 bases). Germline CDR1 is SGHDT and CDR2 is YYEEEE. This CDR3 region has 13 residues. Deletions cut 4 bases from V and 8 bases from J, with 10 bases between. The CDR3 nucleotides read TGTGCCAGCAGCCCCGACAGAGATTCACCCCTCCACTTT. Its translation: CASSPDRDSPLHF. Full variable domain (outside the CDR3, taken from reference TRBV5-6 and TRBJ1-6): DAGVTQSPTHLIKTRGQQVTLRCSPKSGHDTVSWYQQALGQGPQFIFQYYEEEERQRGNFPDRFSGHQFPNYSSELNVNALLLGDSALYLCASSPDRDSPLHFGNGTRLTVT.

V is TRBV5-1 and J is TRBJ2-1; D perhaps matches TRBD2 (6 bases). This CDR3 is 14 amino acids long. Germline CDR1 SGHRS, CDR2 YFSETQ. With 0 bases removed from V and 6 bases from J, the gap between germline ends came to 10 bases. This CDR3 is CASSLGIGGNEQFF. CDR3 nucleotide sequence: TGCGCCAGCAGCTTGGGTATCGGGGGCAATGAGCAGTTCTTC.

This chain connects TRBV5-4 to TRBJ2-6; D is unresolved. The length of the CDR3 is 15 residues. Trimming removed 4 bases at V and 0 bases at J, with 8 bases between. In germline, CDR1 is SGHNT, CDR2 YYREEE (reference sequence). CDR3 in amino acids: CASSGTDSGANVLTF. CDR3 bases: TGTGCCAGCAGCGGTACAGACTCTGGGGCCAACGTCCTGACTTTC.

The CDR3 coding sequence is TGTGCCAGCAGTTACTCGGGGACATCCATGAACACTGAAGCTTTCTTT. Its protein is CASSYSGTSMNTEAFF. The V call is TRBV6-5, the J call TRBJ1-1; a possible D gene is TRBD1 (6 bases). The CDR3 totals 16 residues. Trimming shortened V by 0 bases and J by 0 bases, and 11 bases separated the two germline ends. Germline-derived CDR1 and CDR2 are MNHEY and SVGAGI.

V gene TRBV10-2 combines with J gene TRBJ2-7, with 9 bases aligning to TRBD1. J gave up 1 base and V 3 bases, and 7 bases lay outside the gene matches. This CDR3 region has 16 residues. Germline V gene sequence: CDR1 WSHSY, CDR2 SAAADI. The CDR3 DNA follows: TGCGCCAGCAGTGACCCGGGACAGGGAAGATCCTACGAGCAGTACTTC. It encodes CASSDPGQGRSYEQYF.

This chain joins TRBV4-3 and TRBJ1-2; the D is unclear. The V gene lost 0 bases and the J gene lost 4 bases, with 15 bases spanning the gap. The germline CDR1 and CDR2 sequences are LGHNA and YSLEER. The CDR3 loop spans 16 amino acids. The DNA of the CDR3 is TGCGCCAGCAGCCAAGAATCTTCTACGGTCGCCTATGGCTACACCTTC. It specifies CASSQESSTVAYGYTF.

The chain uses TRBV12-3 or TRBV12-4 and TRBJ1-2; D is perhaps TRBD1 (6 bases). Trimming took off 3 bases at V and 5 bases at J, with 10 bases between the two ends. The CDR3 contains 13 residues. The CDR3: CASSFGQRYGYTF. CDR3 sequence (DNA): TGTGCCAGCAGTTTCGGACAGAGGTATGGCTACACCTTC.

V is TRBV7-2 and J is TRBJ1-2, with D uncertain. The CDR3 extends over 12 amino acids. The V gene lost 2 bases and the J gene lost 5 bases, with 6 bases spanning the gap. Germline V gives CDR1 SGHTA, CDR2 FQGNSA. The chain's CDR3 is CASSLSVYGYTF. The CDR3 DNA sequence: TGTGCCAGCAGCTTATCAGTATATGGCTACACCTTC.

The chain joins TRBV9 to TRBJ2-3; possible D gene TRBD2, 5 bases. Germline assignment: CDR1 SGDLS and CDR2 YYNGEE. The CDR3 has 16 residues. Between the trimmed V and J ends, which lost 3 bases and 0 bases, there was a span of 14 bases. In nucleotides, the CDR3 is TGTGCCAGCAGCGGGAGTCGGGGAACTAGCACAGATACGCAGTATTTT. Amino acids: CASSGSRGTSTDTQYF.

V usage is TRBV6-5 and J usage is TRBJ2-1, with 8 bases aligning to TRBD1. There are 15 residues in the CDR3. V lost 5 bases to trimming and J lost 3 bases; unmatched junction nucleotides: 6. Germline lookup yields CDR1 MNHEY and CDR2 SVGAGI. In nucleotides, the CDR3 is TGTGCCAGCAGTCCCGGGACAGGCAACTACAATGAGCAGTTCTTC. Translation: CASSPGTGNYNEQFF.

This chain connects TRBV7-6 to TRBJ2-7; D is perhaps TRBD1 (6 bases). This CDR3 region has 16 residues. Germline CDR1 is SGHVS and CDR2 is FNYEAQ. The V end lost 4 bases, the J end lost 0 bases, and 16 bases lay between the germline ends. In DNA, the CDR3 is TGTGCCAGCAGCTCCCCTTTGGACAGAAGCTCCTACGAGCAGTACTTC. Residues: CASSSPLDRSSYEQYF.

This clone was seen only a few times. The V call is TRBV28, the J call TRBJ2-7; 12 bases agree with TRBD1. J gave up 4 bases and V 10 bases, and 8 bases lay outside the gene matches. The CDR3 consists of 14 residues. The germline CDR1 and CDR2 sequences are MDHEN and SYDVKM. The CDR3, as DNA: TGTGCCACCGCCGGGACAGGGGGCTTATACGAGCAGTACTTC. This sequence encodes CATAGTGGLYEQYF.

The chain combines TRBV7-9 with TRBJ1-2; no clear D gene. The V end lost 3 bases, the J end lost 4 bases, and 12 bases lay between the germline ends. This CDR3 contains 14 residues. The germline V gene encodes CDR1 SEHNR and CDR2 FQNEAQ (reference sequence). The CDR3 here is CASSLSEISYGYTF. The CDR3 DNA reads as TGTGCCAGCAGCTTGAGTGAGATAAGCTATGGCTACACCTTC.

For the CDR3, the DNA is TGTGCCAGCAGTGAAGCTCCGGGACTAGCCACAGGAAGTGGGGAGCTGTTTTTT. Protein: CASSEAPGLATGSGELFF. The chain is built from TRBV6-1 and TRBJ2-2, with TRBD2 matching 9 bases. The V segment lost 0 bases and the J segment 8 bases; nucleotides outside the gene matches: 13. Germline V CDR1 and CDR2: MNHNS, SASEGT. The CDR3 spans 18 residues.

The chain links TRBV24-1 to TRBJ2-2; D might be TRBD1 (5 bases). The length of the CDR3 is 14 residues. Between the trimmed V and J ends, which lost 10 bases and 3 bases, there was a span of 14 bases. Germline V gene sequence: CDR1 KGHDR, CDR2 SFDVKD. CDR3 in amino acids: CATSRTSYTGELFF. The CDR3, as DNA: TGTGCCACAAGCAGGACATCTTACACCGGGGAGCTGTTTTTT.

The chain uses TRBV20-1 and TRBJ2-7; 7 bases are a match to TRBD2. V trimming: 7 bases; J trimming: 6 bases; junction bases outside the gene matches: 6. CDR3 length equals 11 residues. Germline values: CDR1 DFQATT, CDR2 SNEGSKA (reference sequence). This CDR3 reads CSVTGGIEQYF. CDR3 nucleotide sequence: TGCAGTGTGACGGGGGGTATCGAGCAGTACTTC.

The rearrangement joins TRBV19 to TRBJ1-4; tentative D call: TRBD1 (6 bases). Germline V gives CDR1 LNHDA, CDR2 SQIVND (reference sequence). CDR3 length equals 15 residues. Trimming took off 6 bases at V and 4 bases at J, with 15 bases between the two ends. The CDR3 sequence: CASSLGGPYNEKLFF. DNA of the CDR3: TGTGCCAGTAGCCTCGGGGGGCCCTATAATGAAAAACTGTTTTTT.

The rearrangement uses TRBV10-3 and TRBJ2-5; TRBD1 agrees at 8 bases. Germline CDR1 reads ENHRY; CDR2 reads SYGVKD. This CDR3 has 13 residues. After removal of 6 bases from V and 4 bases from J, the junction contained 4 bases not matched to a gene. The CDR3 DNA follows: TGTGCCATCAGACCGACAGGGGCAGAGACCCAGTACTTC. It specifies CAIRPTGAETQYF.

The CDR3 coding sequence is TGTGCCAGCAGCCAAGTAGACTTTCGAGAGACCCAGTACTTC. Residues: CASSQVDFRETQYF. J is TRBJ2-5 and V is TRBV3-1 (or the pseudogene TRBV3-2), with D unresolved. Germline CDR1 is LGHDT and CDR2 is YNNKEL (reference sequence). V lost 1 base to trimming and J lost 4 bases, with 10 bases between them. The CDR3 has 14 residues.

This sequence joins TRBV25-1 and TRBJ1-4; TRBD1 might be the D (6 bases). Germline lookup yields CDR1 MGHDK and CDR2 SYGVNS. This CDR3 is 15 amino acids long. V dropped 3 bases and J dropped 5 bases, with 13 bases sitting between them. The CDR3 region has the DNA TGTGCCAGCAGTGATCGACAGGAGGCCAATGAAAAACTGTTTTTT. Residues: CASSDRQEANEKLFF.

This sequence joins TRBV7-2 and TRBJ2-7, with 8 bases fitting TRBD2. This CDR3 spans 15 amino acids. CDR1 and CDR2 from the germline V gene are SGHTA and FQGNSA. After removal of 1 base from V and 0 bases from J, the junction contained 2 bases not matched to a gene. CDR3 nucleotide sequence: TGTGCCAGCAGCTTAGTTAGCGGGAACTCCTACGAGCAGTACTTC. Encoded protein: CASSLVSGNSYEQYF.